The 23 T cell receptor beta chains given below trace back to one sample, sequenced in a study of beta chain features in type 1 diabetes. All of the isolated RNA was reverse transcribed, so expressed TCRB transcripts were sequenced. The data were produced by immunoSEQ multiplex PCR, yet TCRdb's version contains in-frame clones alone and is incomplete. The table records about 330,000 clones, around 10% of them present only once. The sequenced sample was naive CD4+ T cells from blood. These receptors were taken from a woman aged 25 to 39 in good health.

This clone was seen a handful of times. This chain uses TRBV2 with TRBJ2-7; D call uncertain. The CDR3 spans 10 residues. The V end was cut by 6 bases, the J end by 4 bases, with 4 bases between. Germline loops: CDR1 SNHLY, CDR2 FYNNEI. The CDR3 coding sequence is TGTGCCAGCAGGGCATACGAGCAGTACTTC. Translated: CASRAYEQYF.

The CDR3 DNA reads as TGTGCCAGTAGCAGCAGGGAAGGCAATGAGCAGTTCTTC. As protein: CASSSREGNEQFF. The chain employs TRBV19 and TRBJ2-1; the D gene is possibly TRBD1 (5 bases). Trimming shortened V by 6 bases and J by 6 bases, and 12 bases separated the two germline ends. The length of the CDR3 is 13 residues. Germline V gene lookup returns CDR1 LNHDA and CDR2 SQIVND (reference sequence).

V usage is TRBV7-2 and J usage is TRBJ2-7; unclear D gene. Trimming took off 4 bases at V and 0 bases at J, with 13 bases between the two ends. CDR3 length equals 15 residues. CDR1 SGHTA and CDR2 FQGNSA come from the germline V gene. CDR3: CASSYLAQSSYEQYF. The CDR3 DNA reads as TGTGCCAGCAGCTACTTAGCTCAGAGCTCCTACGAGCAGTACTTC. The whole variable domain, remainder taken from reference TRBV7-2 and TRBJ2-7, is GAGVSQSPSNKVTEKGKDVELRCDPISGHTALYWYRQSLGQGLEFLIYFQGNSAPDKSGLPSDRFSAERTGGSVSTLTIQRTQQEDSAVYLCASSYLAQSSYEQYFGPGTRLTVT.

This clone was detected only a few times. This chain uses TRBV5-1 with TRBJ2-1; 7 bases align to TRBD2. V lost 0 bases and J lost 0; bases outside the gene matches: 6. Germline assignment: CDR1 SGHRS and CDR2 YFSETQ. CDR3 length equals 17 residues. The CDR3 region is CASSLAVGGSSYNEQFF. The DNA of the CDR3 is TGCGCCAGCAGCTTGGCCGTGGGCGGGAGCTCCTACAATGAGCAGTTCTTC.

This clone turned up a few times. The chain has TRBV4-2 and TRBJ2-7, with 8 bases aligning to TRBD2. With 4 bases clipped from V and 4 bases from J, the junction kept 9 bases outside the gene matches. Per germline, CDR1 LGHNA and CDR2 YNFKEQ. The CDR3 consists of 15 residues. DNA of the CDR3: TGTGCCAGCAGCCCCCGGGGAGCGGGAGAATACGAGCAGTACTTC. Encoded protein: CASSPRGAGEYEQYF.

This clone has more than one count but fewer than ten. The junction differs from germline at one of its ends, possibly a read error. CDR3 bases: TGTGCCAGCAGTTTATCGACAGGTACGCAGTATTTT. This translates into CASSLSTGTQYF. This chain links TRBV28 with TRBJ2-3; maybe TRBD1 (6 bases). Germline V gene sequence: CDR1 MDHEN, CDR2 SYDVKM. CDR3 size: 12 residues.

This clone has more than one count but fewer than ten. At one of its ends the junction is not consistent with the germline gene, which may arise from a read error. The genes are TRBV7-7 and TRBJ2-5, with TRBD2 identical over 10 bases. The CDR3 totals 16 residues. Germline V gives CDR1 SSHAT, CDR2 FNYEAQ (reference sequence). The CDR3 nucleotides read TGTGCTAGCAGCCCTTCTAGCGGGAGTCCCCAAGAGACCCAGTACTTC. Amino acid sequence: CASSPSSGSPQETQYF. Complete variable domain (other parts from reference TRBV7-7 and TRBJ2-5): GAGVSQSPRYKVTKRGQDVTLRCDPISSHATLYWYQQALGQGPEFLTYFNYEAQPDKSGLPSDRFSAERPEGSISTLTIQRTEQRDSAMYRCASSPSSGSPQETQYFGPGTRLLVL.

This clone came up a few times. The chain employs TRBV6-5 and TRBJ1-2, with 7 bases identical to TRBD1. The CDR3 is made up of 12 amino acids. Germline V gene data show CDR1 as MNHEY and CDR2 as SVGAGI. Trimming removed 6 bases from V and 4 bases from J; junction bases left unmatched: 2. The CDR3, as DNA: TGTGCCAGCAGGGGGACAGTCTATGGCTACACCTTC. Translation: CASRGTVYGYTF.

This chain links TRBV28 with TRBJ2-1, with a tentative D call TRBD1 (5 bases). V was shortened by 7 bases and J by 8 bases, with 12 bases between the two germline ends. Germline CDR1 and CDR2: MDHEN and SYDVKM. This CDR3 comprises 12 residues. The CDR3 region has the DNA TGTGCCAGCACTGGCCAGGGTTATGAGCAGTTCTTC. The encoded protein is CASTGQGYEQFF.

The CDR3 protein is CASSPIGQGTEAFF. CDR3 DNA: TGTGCCAGCTCACCAATTGGACAGGGCACTGAAGCTTTCTTT. The V gene is TRBV18, the J gene TRBJ1-1; TRBD1 agrees at 8 bases. V was clipped by 2 bases and J by 4 bases; unmatched bases: 3. The CDR3 totals 14 residues. CDR1 and CDR2 (germline): KGHSH, LQKENI.

This clone was picked up a small number of times. As DNA, the CDR3 is TGTGCCAGCAGCCTCCTAGCGGGAGGGAACACCGGGGAGCTGTTTTTT. It encodes CASSLLAGGNTGELFF. This chain joins TRBV7-3 and TRBJ2-2; 11 nucleotides match TRBD2. This CDR3 has 16 amino acids. CDR1 is SGHTA, CDR2 FQGTGA, per germline. The trim removed 5 bases at V and 1 base at J, leaving 3 bases unmatched.

The V and J genes are TRBV7-9 and TRBJ2-7; D is possibly TRBD1 (5 bases). Trimming shortened V by 1 base and J by 2 bases, and 9 bases separated the two germline ends. The CDR3 runs to 14 residues. The V gene's germline CDR1 is SEHNR and CDR2 FQNEAQ (reference sequence). Written as DNA, the CDR3 is TGTGCCAGCAGCTTAGGCTCAGGGCCCTACGAGCAGTACTTC. Translated, it gives CASSLGSGPYEQYF.

This clone occurred a few times. The chain couples TRBV25-1 to TRBJ2-7; TRBD2 agrees at 9 bases. With V trimmed by 2 bases and J by 6 bases, 8 bases remained unmatched. CDR3 length: 15 amino acids. In germline, CDR1 is MGHDK, CDR2 SYGVNS. The CDR3 bases are TGTGCCAGCAGTGAAAGGGGACTAGCCTCCCCCGAGCAGTACTTC. It is translated as CASSERGLASPEQYF.

This clone has only a few counts. V gene TRBV7-3 combines with J gene TRBJ2-1; 12 bases align to TRBD2. The V segment lost 4 bases and the J segment 12 bases; nucleotides outside the gene matches: 4. Germline values: CDR1 SGHTA, CDR2 FQGTGA. The CDR3 has 13 residues. The CDR3 coding sequence is TGTGCCAGCAGCTCCGGACTAGCGGGATCGCAGTTCTTC. This gives the protein CASSSGLAGSQFF.

The CDR3 loop is CAISRDSHQPQHF. The CDR3 DNA follows: TGTGCCATCAGCAGGGACAGTCATCAGCCCCAGCATTTT. The V and J genes are TRBV10-3 and TRBJ1-5, with 7 bases matching TRBD1. V lost 6 bases, J lost 5 bases, and 4 bases stayed unmatched. The CDR3 covers 13 residues. CDR1 is ENHRY, CDR2 SYGVKD, per germline.

V usage is TRBV7-6 and J usage is TRBJ2-3, with 9 positions matching TRBD2. The CDR3 is 16 amino acids. With V trimmed by 1 base and J by 2 bases, 4 bases remained unmatched. Looked up from germline, CDR1 is SGHVS and CDR2 is FNYEAQ. This CDR3 is CASSLGVAGDTDTQYF. CDR3 DNA: TGTGCCAGCAGCTTAGGGGTAGCGGGAGACACAGATACGCAGTATTTT.

This clone was counted only a few times. The chain employs TRBV18 and TRBJ2-1; D remains ambiguous. Trimming shortened V by 6 bases and J by 7 bases, and 7 bases separated the two germline ends. CDR1 is KGHSH, CDR2 LQKENI, per germline. This CDR3 has 11 residues. CDR3 DNA: TGTGCCAGCTCCCCCACTAATGAGCAGTTCTTC. It encodes CASSPTNEQFF. Filled out from reference TRBV18 and TRBJ2-1, the complete variable domain reads NAGVMQNPRHLVRRRGQEARLRCSPMKGHSHVYWYRQLPEEGLKFMVYLQKENIIDESGMPKERFSAEFPKEGPSILRIQQVVRGDSAAYFCASSPTNEQFFGPGTRLTVL.

The V and J genes are TRBV6-5 and TRBJ2-5; 12 bases are a match to TRBD2. CDR1 and CDR2 (germline): MNHEY, SVGAGI. The CDR3 has 15 amino acids. V lost 6 bases and J lost 4; bases outside the gene matches: 6. The CDR3 nucleotides read TGTGCCAGCAGGAAACTAGCGGGAGGTCTAGAGACCCAGTACTTC. It specifies CASRKLAGGLETQYF.

This clone was observed a few times. The chain has TRBV5-4 and TRBJ2-7; possibly TRBD2 for D (6 bases). This CDR3 is 15 amino acids long. Germline CDR1 reads SGHNT; CDR2 reads YYREEE (reference sequence). V was pared by 1 base and J by 1 base, with 12 bases between. The CDR3 here is CASSLPGLRSYEQYF. As DNA, the CDR3 is TGTGCCAGCAGCTTGCCGGGACTCCGTTCCTACGAGCAGTACTTC.

The chain recombines TRBV5-6 with TRBJ2-7, with D possibly being TRBD1 (10 bases). The germline CDR1 and CDR2 sequences are SGHDT and YYEEEE. This CDR3 is built from 18 residues. Trimming took 4 bases from V and 1 from J, leaving 24 bases between them. Here the CDR3 reads CASSEDRGRLAGSYEQYF. CDR3 DNA sequence: TGTGCCAGCAGCGAAGACAGGGGGCGTCTAGCGGGGTCCTACGAGCAGTACTTC.

There are a few counts of this clone. The chain employs TRBV7-9 and TRBJ2-7; 10 nucleotides agree with TRBD1. The CDR3 spans 15 residues. The V gene's germline CDR1 is SEHNR and CDR2 FQNEAQ (reference sequence). Unmatched junction bases numbered 10, after V lost 5 bases and J lost 6 bases. The CDR3: CASSPPGQGGSEQYF. Written as DNA, the CDR3 is TGTGCCAGCAGCCCCCCTGGACAGGGGGGCAGCGAGCAGTACTTC.

This clone was seen more than once but under ten times. J is TRBJ2-5 and V is TRBV10-3, with D tentatively TRBD1 (6 bases). The V end was cut by 7 bases, the J end by 5 bases, with 14 bases between. The CDR3 contains 13 residues. Germline V gene data show CDR1 as ENHRY and CDR2 as SYGVKD. In DNA form, the CDR3 reads TGTGCCATCATGGCAGGGGTCCGGGAGACCCAGTACTTC. Protein product: CAIMAGVRETQYF.

This clone was found a few times. This chain joins TRBV10-3 and TRBJ1-2; TRBD1 aligns across 11 bases. This CDR3 contains 15 residues. The V gene's germline CDR1 is ENHRY and CDR2 SYGVKD. The ends lost 3 bases at V and 4 bases at J; junction bases unmatched: 4. The CDR3 sequence: CAISEWTGGVYGYTF. In DNA form, the CDR3 reads TGTGCCATCAGTGAATGGACAGGGGGCGTCTATGGCTACACCTTC.